The next 6 T cell receptor beta chains were all read from a single sample in a study of CD8+ T cells in alopecia areata. Extracted from the samples, RNA was reverse transcribed into cDNA to serve as the sequencing template. TCRdb's copy holds only in-frame clones and misses some; the assay was immunoSEQ multiplex PCR. Of about 130,000 clones in the sample, around three fifths are singletons; the top ten hold 6.4%. The sample in question was CD4+ T cells sorted from blood, obtained at week 0. The receptors were gathered from a human donor with alopecia areata.

This chain uses TRBV5-1 with TRBJ2-5, with TRBD2 matching over 13 bases. The CDR3 sequence is 16 residues long. Germline-derived CDR1 and CDR2 are SGHRS and YFSETQ. J gave up 0 bases and V 3 bases, and 2 bases lay outside the gene matches. This chain's CDR3 is CASSWGLAGYQETQYF. CDR3 nucleotides: TGCGCCAGCAGCTGGGGACTAGCGGGGTACCAAGAGACCCAGTACTTC.

The rearrangement uses TRBV9 and TRBJ2-4; possibly TRBD1 for D (6 bases). Germline values: CDR1 SGDLS, CDR2 YYNGEE. This CDR3 contains 13 residues. The V end was cut by 3 bases, the J end by 6 bases, with 10 bases between. This CDR3 is CASSATTGNIQYF. The CDR3 nucleotides read TGTGCCAGCAGCGCTACGACAGGAAACATTCAGTACTTC.

This clone has only a few counts. V is TRBV29-1 and J is TRBJ1-2, with D uncertain. CDR3 length: 12 residues. V lost 7 bases to trimming and J lost 8 bases, with 17 bases between them. In germline, CDR1 is SQVTM, CDR2 ANQGSEA. CDR3 sequence: CSAAGPRGGYTF. CDR3 nucleotides: TGCAGCGCCGCCGGGCCCCGAGGGGGCTACACCTTC.

The chain recombines TRBV30 with TRBJ2-3, with 14 bases fitting TRBD2. This CDR3 is 16 amino acids long. V was clipped by 4 bases and J by 2 bases; unmatched bases: 5. Germline-derived CDR1 and CDR2 are GTSNPN and SVGIG (reference sequence). CDR3 region: CAWTWTSGGHTDTQYF. The CDR3 nucleotides are TGTGCCTGGACCTGGACTAGCGGGGGGCACACAGATACGCAGTATTTT. Full variable domain (outside the CDR3, taken from reference TRBV30 and TRBJ2-3): SQTIHQWPATLVQPVGSPLSLECTVEGTSNPNLYWYRQAAGRGLQLLFYSVGIGQISSEVPQNLSASRPQDRQFILSSKKLLLSDSGFYLCAWTWTSGGHTDTQYFGPGTRLTVL.

This clone turned up a few times. V usage is TRBV7-2 and J usage is TRBJ2-3; D possibly matches TRBD1 or TRBD2 (5 bases each). Germline V CDR1 and CDR2: SGHTA, FQGNSA. CDR3 length: 16 residues. Trimming took 0 bases from V and 0 from J, leaving 10 bases between them. The CDR3 sequence: CASSLAGVGSTDTQYF. CDR3 in DNA: TGTGCCAGCAGCTTAGCGGGGGTCGGAAGCACAGATACGCAGTATTTT.

V and J are TRBV7-2 and TRBJ2-3; 7 bases are a match to TRBD2. CDR1 is SGHTA and CDR2 is FQGNSA in the germline V gene. The junction had 2 bases not matched to a gene; V was cut back by 4 bases and J by 1 base. This CDR3 is 14 amino acids long. The CDR3 DNA follows: TGTGCCAGCAGCTCCGGACTAGGCACAGATACGCAGTATTTT. Translating it yields CASSSGLGTDTQYF. The full variable domain, in which reference TRBV7-2 and TRBJ2-3 provide the parts outside the CDR3, is GAGVSQSPSNKVTEKGKDVELRCDPISGHTALYWYRQSLGQGLEFLIYFQGNSAPDKSGLPSDRFSAERTGGSVSTLTIQRTQQEDSAVYLCASSSGLGTDTQYFGPGTRLTVL.